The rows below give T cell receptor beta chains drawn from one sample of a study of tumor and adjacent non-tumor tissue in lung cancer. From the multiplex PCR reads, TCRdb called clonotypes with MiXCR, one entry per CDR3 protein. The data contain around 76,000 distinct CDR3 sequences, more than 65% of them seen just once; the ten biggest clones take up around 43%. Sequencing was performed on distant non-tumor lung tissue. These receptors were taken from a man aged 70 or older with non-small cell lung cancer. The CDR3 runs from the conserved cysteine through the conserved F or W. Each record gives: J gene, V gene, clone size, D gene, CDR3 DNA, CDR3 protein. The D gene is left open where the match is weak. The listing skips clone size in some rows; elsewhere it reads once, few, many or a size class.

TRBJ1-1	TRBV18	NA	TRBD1	TGTGCCAGCTCACGACAGGGGGTTGAAGCTTTCTTT	CASSRQGVEAFF
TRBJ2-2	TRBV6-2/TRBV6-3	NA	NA	TGTCCCAGCAGTACCAATACTGGGGAGCTGTTTTTT	CPSSTNTGELFF
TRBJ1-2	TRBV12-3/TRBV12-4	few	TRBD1	TGTGCCAGCAGTGCCCGGGACAGGGATTGCTATGTCTACACCTTC	CASSARDRDCYVYTF
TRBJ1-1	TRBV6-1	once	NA	TGTGCCAGCAGGAAAAACACTGAAGCTTTCTTT	CASRKNTEAFF
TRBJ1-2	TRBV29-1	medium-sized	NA	TGCAGCGTTTGGACGGAGCGTACGACCTTC	CSVWTERTTF
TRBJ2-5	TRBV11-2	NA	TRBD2	TGTGCCAGCAGCTTAGTATGGACTAGCGGGGGCCGACAAGATACCCGGTATTTC	CASSLVWTSGGRQDTRYF
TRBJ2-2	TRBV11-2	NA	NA	TGTGCCAGCAGCTTAATGGGCACATGGGTTGCCGGGGAGTTGTTCTTT	CASSLMGTWVAGELFF
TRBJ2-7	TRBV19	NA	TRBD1	TGTGCCAGTAGTATGACAGGGGCAAACGAGCAGTACTTC	CASSMTGANEQYF
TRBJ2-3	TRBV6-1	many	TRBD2	TGTGCCAGCAGTGACCGACTAGCGGGGGGGCCGGATACGCAGTATTTT	CASSDRLAGGPDTQYF
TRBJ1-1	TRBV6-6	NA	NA	TGTGCCTGCAGTTCGGTGGGATTAAACTATGAAGCTTTCTTT	CACSSVGLNYEAFF
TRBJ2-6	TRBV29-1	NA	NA	TGCAGCGTTGAGGCCGGGGCTGGGGTCAACGTCCTGACTTTC	CSVEAGAGVNVLTF
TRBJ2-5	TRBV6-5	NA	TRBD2	TGTGCCAGCAGCCCGAGGGGGGTGCTAGCGGGACGAGAAGAGACCCAGTACTTC	CASSPRGVLAGREETQYF
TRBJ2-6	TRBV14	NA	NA	TGTGCCAGCAGCCCCAAGGACTTTGGGGTCAACGTCCTGACTTTC	CASSPKDFGVNVLTF
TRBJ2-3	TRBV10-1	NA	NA	TGCGCCAGCAGTGATGGGGCGGCTGGCATAGATATGCAGTATTTT	CASSDGAAGIDMQYF
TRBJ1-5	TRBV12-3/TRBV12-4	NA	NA	TGTGCCAGCAGTCCCACTGGCCAGCCCCAGAATTTT	CASSPTGQPQNF
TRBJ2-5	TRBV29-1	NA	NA	TGCAGTGTGGATGCACTAGGGGGGGGTAAGGAGACCCAGTACTTC	CSVDALGGGKETQYF
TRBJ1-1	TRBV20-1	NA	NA	TGCAGTGCTATCACGGGGGCCAAGGTCACTGAAGCTTTCTTT	CSAITGAKVTEAFF
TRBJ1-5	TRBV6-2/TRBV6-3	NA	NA	TGTGCCAGCGGCAGGGCGGTGGCGGGGCAGCCTCAGCATTTT	CASGRAVAGQPQHF
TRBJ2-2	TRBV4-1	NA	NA	TGCGCCAGCAGCCCCCCCCCCGTATCCAGGAACACCGGGGAGCTGTTTTTT	CASSPPPVSRNTGELFF
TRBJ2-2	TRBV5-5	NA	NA	TGTGCCAGCAGCTATTCAACATGGGCGAACACCGGGGAGCTGTCTTTT	CASSYSTWANTGELSF
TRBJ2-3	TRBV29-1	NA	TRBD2	TGCGGCGCCGCCGGGACTAGCGGCACTGGTACGCAGTATTTT	CGAAGTSGTGTQYF
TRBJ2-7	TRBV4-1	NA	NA	TGCGCCAGCAGCCGGACATTAGCGAGAGAGGCGGACGAGCAGTACTTC	CASSRTLAREADEQYF
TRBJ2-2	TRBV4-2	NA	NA	TGTGCCAGCAGCCAAGTTTCGGCTGGGACGAACACCGGGGAGATGTTTTTT	CASSQVSAGTNTGEMFF
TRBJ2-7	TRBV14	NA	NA	TGTGCCTGCAGGCAACGTGACGGGAGAATCTCCCACGAGCAGTACTTC	CACRQRDGRISHEQYF
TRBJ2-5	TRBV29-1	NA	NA	TGCAGGGCCAAGCCCTATCTCCATACAGGTCAAGAGACCCAGTACTTC	CRAKPYLHTGQETQYF
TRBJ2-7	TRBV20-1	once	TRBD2	TGCAGTGTTAGAGAAGAACTAGCGGGGACATACGAGCATTACTTC	CSVREELAGTYEHYF
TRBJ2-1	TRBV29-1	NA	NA	TGCAGCATTGAAGTGTGGGACTCCGCCCACAATGAGCAGTTCTTC	CSIEVWDSAHNEQFF
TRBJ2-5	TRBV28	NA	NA	TGTGCCAGCAGTTCCGGGGGAGGACTTAAAGAGACCCAGTACTTC	CASSSGGGLKETQYF
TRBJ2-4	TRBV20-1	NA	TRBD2	TGCAGTGCTAGTTACCCCCCGGGTAGGGAGGGCATTCAGTACTTC	CSASYPPGREGIQYF
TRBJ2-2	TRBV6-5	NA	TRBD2	TGTGCCAACAGTTACTCCGGACTAGCGGGAGGATACACCGGGGAGTTATTTTTT	CANSYSGLAGGYTGELFF
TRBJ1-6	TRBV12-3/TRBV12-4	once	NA	TGTGCCAGCAGTTTGGGGGTTCGTCTTAATTCACCCTTCCACTTT	CASSLGVRLNSPFHF
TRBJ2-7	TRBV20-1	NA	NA	TGCAGTGTTAGAGAGACATTTGAGGGGGAGCAGTACTTC	CSVRETFEGEQYF
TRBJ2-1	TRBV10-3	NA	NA	TGTGCCACCCAAGACCCGTCGGCATACAATGAGCAGTTCTTC	CATQDPSAYNEQFF
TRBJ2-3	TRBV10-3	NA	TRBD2	TGTGTCATCAGAGCGGGAGACACAGATACGCATTATTTT	CVIRAGDTDTHYF
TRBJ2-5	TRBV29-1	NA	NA	TGCAGCGTTTTCTTCGTGGCAGGAAGTATAAGCAAAGAGACCCAGTACTTC	CSVFFVAGSISKETQYF
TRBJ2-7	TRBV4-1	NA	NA	TGCGCCGGCAGCCGGACACTAGCTGGAGAGGGGGACGAGGACTACTTC	CAGSRTLAGEGDEDYF
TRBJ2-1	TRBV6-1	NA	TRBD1	TGTACCAGCAGTGAGACAGGGGAATTGGATGTGCAGTTCTTC	CTSSETGELDVQFF
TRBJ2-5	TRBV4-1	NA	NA	TGCGCCAGCACCCAAGTCCCAGCGGGTGAGGAAGAGACCCAGTACTTC	CASTQVPAGEEETQYF
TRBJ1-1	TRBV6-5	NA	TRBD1	TGTGCCACCCCTTGGACAGGGAAAGCTGAAGCCTTCTTT	CATPWTGKAEAFF